Presented here are 9 T cell receptor beta chains from one specimen sequenced in a study of blood T cell repertoires in COVID-19. The assay was immunoSEQ multiplex PCR, and TCRdb's table has in-frame clones only and misses some. The repertoire holds some 240,000 clones, with about 80% as singletons. Sequencing input: peripheral blood. The receptors originated from a woman of 80 years or more with acute or convalescent COVID-19.

V gene TRBV5-4 combines with J gene TRBJ2-5, with D possibly TRBD2 on 5 matching bases. The CDR3 is 14 residues long. V gave up 4 bases and J gave up 5 bases, with 15 bases separating them. The V gene's germline CDR1 is SGHNT and CDR2 YYREEE (reference sequence). The CDR3 spells CASSVSTRDETQYF. DNA for the CDR3: TGTGCCAGCAGCGTATCTACTAGAGATGAGACCCAGTACTTC.

This clone was detected only once. The J gene is TRBJ2-5, the V gene TRBV25-1; TRBD2 matches 8 bases. Per germline, CDR1 MGHDK and CDR2 SYGVNS. CDR3 length equals 13 residues. The junction had 1 base not matched to a gene; V was cut back by 6 bases and J by 1 base. In nucleotides, the CDR3 is TGTGCCAGCAGGCGGGGGGCCCAAGAGACCCAGTACTTC. Encoded protein: CASRRGAQETQYF.

This chain joins TRBV11-2 and TRBJ2-7; the D gene is possibly TRBD1 (6 bases). The CDR3 has 14 residues. The germline V gene has CDR1 SGHAT and CDR2 FQNNGV. Deletions cut 5 bases from V and 2 bases from J, with 13 bases between. CDR3 coding DNA: TGTGCCAGCAGCCAGGGACACCGTCCCTACGAGCAGTACTTC. It encodes CASSQGHRPYEQYF.

V usage is TRBV5-1 and J usage is TRBJ2-7, with 8 bases that match TRBD1. CDR1 and CDR2 (germline): SGHRS, YFSETQ. V gave up 3 bases and J gave up 6 bases; unmatched junction bases: 2. The CDR3 is 12 residues long. The CDR3 here is CASSWDRSEQYF. CDR3 bases: TGCGCCAGCAGCTGGGACAGGAGCGAGCAGTACTTC.

The chain combines TRBV12-3 or TRBV12-4 with TRBJ1-4; D call uncertain. V was clipped by 3 bases and J by 5 bases, with 7 bases between them. This CDR3 region has 13 residues. The CDR3: CASSLRGNEKLFF. In DNA form, the CDR3 reads TGTGCCAGCAGTTTGAGAGGGAATGAAAAACTGTTTTTT.

This chain joins TRBV6-6 and TRBJ1-4; perhaps TRBD1 as D (5 bases). V was trimmed by 4 bases and J by 7 bases, leaving 13 bases between them. The germline V gene has CDR1 MNHNY and CDR2 SVGAGI (reference sequence). This CDR3 has 14 amino acids. The CDR3 bases are TGTGCCAGCAGTTCAGGGAGGGAGGGTGAAAAACTGTTTTTT. This codes for CASSSGREGEKLFF.

This chain links TRBV2 with TRBJ2-4; D possibly corresponds to TRBD1 (5 bases). V shed 5 bases and J shed 7 bases, with 9 bases lying between them. The CDR3 totals 12 residues. Per germline, CDR1 SNHLY and CDR2 FYNNEI. CDR3 bases: TGTGCCAGCAGTTTAGGGGCGAACATTCAGTACTTC. Translating gives CASSLGANIQYF.

This rearrangement joins TRBV6-1 to TRBJ2-2, with D perhaps matching TRBD1 (5 bases). The CDR3 covers 17 residues. Looked up from germline, CDR1 is MNHNS and CDR2 is SASEGT. V dropped 3 bases and J dropped 4 bases, with 18 bases sitting between them. CDR3 in DNA: TGTGCCAGCAGTGATCTGGAAGGGGTCGGGTCCACCGGGGAGCTGTTTTTT. This gives the protein CASSDLEGVGSTGELFF.

The V and J genes are TRBV3-1 (or the pseudogene TRBV3-2) and TRBJ2-5; unclear D gene. Per germline, CDR1 LGHDT and CDR2 YNNKEL (reference sequence). The CDR3 is made up of 11 amino acids. V was cut by 3 bases and J by 6 bases, with 5 bases left in between. CDR3 in amino acids: CASSQAQTQYF. The CDR3 bases are TGTGCCAGCAGCCAGGCACAGACCCAGTACTTC.